The rows below give T cell receptor beta chains drawn from one sample of a study of blood T cell repertoires in COVID-19. Data came from immunoSEQ multiplex PCR; TCRdb stores just in-frame clones and leaves some out. The table lists roughly 500,000 clones, around 89% of them singletons. Sequencing used PBMCs or T cells enriched from blood (not recorded which). The receptor source for this set is a middle-aged woman who had recovered from COVID-19. Each CDR3 is given with its conserved first and last residue. A D gene is named only where the DNA matches it firmly. Clone size is stated in some rows and not others, as once, few, many or a class when expanded.

abundance	v_gene	d_gene	j_gene	CDR3nt	CDR3aa
NA	TRBV19	NA	TRBJ1-5	TGTGCCAGTAGTATAGAAGGCCCGCCGGGGCCCCAGCATTTT	CASSIEGPPGPQHF
NA	TRBV7-2	TRBD2	TRBJ2-1	TGTGCCAGCAGCTTCTCCGCGACTAGCGGGAGTTACTATGAGCAGTTCTTC	CASSFSATSGSYYEQFF
NA	TRBV6-4	TRBD1	TRBJ1-1	TGTGCCAGCAGACAGGGACAGGGGACTGAAGCTTTCTTT	CASRQGQGTEAFF
NA	TRBV24-1	TRBD2	TRBJ2-7	TGTGCCACCAGTGATTCCCTAGCGGGAGTTGAGCAGTACTTC	CATSDSLAGVEQYF
NA	TRBV7-7	NA	TRBJ1-5	TGTGCTAGCAGCCACGGGACAAATAGCAATCAGCCCCAGCATTTT	CASSHGTNSNQPQHF
NA	TRBV24-1	TRBD1	TRBJ2-3	TGTGCCACCAGTGATTTGGAGGGAACAGGGGGCTTAGATACGCAGTATTTT	CATSDLEGTGGLDTQYF
NA	TRBV14	TRBD1	TRBJ2-7	TGTGCCAGCAGCCAATCGGGACAGCTTTACGAGCAGTACTTC	CASSQSGQLYEQYF
NA	TRBV30	NA	TRBJ1-4	TGTGCCTGGAGTGGCGGGACGGAAGAAAAACTGTTTTTT	CAWSGGTEEKLFF
once	TRBV6-2/TRBV6-3	TRBD2	TRBJ2-7	TGTGCCAGCAGCCCCAGGACTAGCGGGACCTATCAGCAGTACTTC	CASSPRTSGTYQQYF
NA	TRBV3-1/TRBV3-2	NA	TRBJ1-1	TGTGCCAGCAGCCAACTGACAGGCTACTCCACTGAAGCTTTCTTT	CASSQLTGYSTEAFF
NA	TRBV19	TRBD1	TRBJ1-2	TGTGCCAGTAGTAGACTCCGGGACAGGGGCATATTGTACTATGGCTACACCTTC	CASSRLRDRGILYYGYTF
NA	TRBV3-1/TRBV3-2	NA	TRBJ2-1	TGTGCCAGCAGCCTAGAGAACTTCAATGAGCAGTTCTTC	CASSLENFNEQFF
NA	TRBV15	TRBD2	TRBJ2-3	TGTGCCACCAGCAAAGGACTAGCGGGAGCACCCACAGATACGCAGTATTTT	CATSKGLAGAPTDTQYF
NA	TRBV19	NA	TRBJ2-4	TGTGCCAGTAAGAGAGAGGGCGGACTAGCCAAAAACATTCAGTACTTC	CASKREGGLAKNIQYF
NA	TRBV19	NA	TRBJ1-1	TGTGCCAGTAGTATAGAGGTTTCAGGGATGAACACTGAAGCTTTCTTT	CASSIEVSGMNTEAFF
NA	TRBV7-9	TRBD1	TRBJ1-1	TGTGCCAGCACCGCTCCGGGACAGGGGGCGAACACTGAAGCTTTCTTT	CASTAPGQGANTEAFF
few	TRBV5-6	TRBD1	TRBJ1-2	TGTGCCAGCAGCAGGACAGGGAGCTACTATGGCTACACCTTC	CASSRTGSYYGYTF
NA	TRBV6-5	NA	TRBJ1-1	TGTGCCAGCACGATCACAGGGTCGGGCACTGAAGCTTTCTTT	CASTITGSGTEAFF
once	TRBV10-3	NA	TRBJ1-6	TGTGCCATCAGTGAGTCCTCCGGAGGCTCCTATAATTCACCCCTCCACTTT	CAISESSGGSYNSPLHF
NA	TRBV4-3	NA	TRBJ1-6	TGCGCCAGCAGCCATCTCCAGCAACAGAGAAATTCACCCCTCCACTTT	CASSHLQQQRNSPLHF
NA	TRBV19	TRBD1	TRBJ1-5	TGTGCCAGTCAAAACAGACCGGGACAGGGGTTCCTCGGGGTTCAGCCCCAGCATTTT	CASQNRPGQGFLGVQPQHF
NA	TRBV28	NA	TRBJ2-4	TGTGCCAGCAGTTTAGTTGGGACTTACATTCAGTACTTC	CASSLVGTYIQYF
few	TRBV7-9	TRBD1	TRBJ1-6	TGTGCCAGCAGCCAGGACAGGGGTAATTCACCCCTCCACTTT	CASSQDRGNSPLHF
NA	TRBV9	NA	TRBJ2-1	TGTGCCAGCAGCCCCACAGGTTTCGAGCAGTTCTTC	CASSPTGFEQFF
NA	TRBV6-2/TRBV6-3	TRBD1	TRBJ2-7	TGTGCCAGCAGCGGAGCCCGACAGGGGTTCGACGAGCAGTACTTC	CASSGARQGFDEQYF
few	TRBV27	TRBD1	TRBJ1-1	TGTGCCAGCACCCCAATGGCCAACAGGGGTACGAACACTGAAGCTTTCTTT	CASTPMANRGTNTEAFF
NA	TRBV27	TRBD1	TRBJ1-2	TGTGCCAGCAGTTTCACCGGGACAGGGGGCGCGGAAGTCTGG	CASSFTGTGGAEVW
once	TRBV6-2/TRBV6-3	NA	TRBJ1-5	TGTGCCAGCAGTTCCCCAAGCAGGCCTAATCAGCCCCAGCATTTT	CASSSPSRPNQPQHF
NA	TRBV10-3	NA	TRBJ1-5	TGTGCCATCAGAGAAGAGGATTCCCCCTATCAGCCCCAGCATTTT	CAIREEDSPYQPQHF
NA	TRBV6-6	TRBD2	TRBJ2-1	TGTGCCAGCAGTCGGCGGGGGGCGGGAGCGGGAGTCCCCACGTCCTACAATGAGCAGTTCTTC	CASSRRGAGAGVPTSYNEQFF
NA	TRBV5-6	NA	TRBJ1-1	TGTGCCAGCAGTCTGCCTCTAGCTGAAGCTTTCTTT	CASSLPLAEAFF
once	TRBV19	NA	TRBJ1-1	TGTGCCTCACACTGGGGCTCCATGAACACTGAAGCTTTCTTT	CASHWGSMNTEAFF
NA	TRBV6-5	TRBD1	TRBJ2-4	TGTGCCAGCAGTTACGACAGGGTAGACAACATTCAGTACTTC	CASSYDRVDNIQYF
NA	TRBV2	NA	TRBJ1-4	TGTGCCAGCAGGGTAACAGTGGGGGCTGAAAAACTGTTTTTT	CASRVTVGAEKLFF
NA	TRBV29-1	NA	TRBJ1-1	TGCAGCGTTGATACCGAGGGGGTGAACACTGAAGCTTTCTTT	CSVDTEGVNTEAFF
NA	TRBV7-8	TRBD1	TRBJ1-5	TGTGCCAGCAGCGGGACAGATCAGCCCCAGCATTTT	CASSGTDQPQHF
NA	TRBV7-8	NA	TRBJ2-1	TGTGCCAGCAGCTCCGGGGCGGGATCTGAGCAGTTCTTC	CASSSGAGSEQFF
NA	TRBV11-3	NA	TRBJ1-1	TGTGCCAGCAGCAGGAGGGCTGAGAACACTGAAGCTTTCTTT	CASSRRAENTEAFF
NA	TRBV2	TRBD2	TRBJ2-7	TGTGCCAGCACCCGGGGGAGGGTTGGGGAGCAGTACTTC	CASTRGRVGEQYF
NA	TRBV7-2	TRBD1	TRBJ2-5	TGTGCCAGCAGCTTTCAGCAGGGGGTCGGGGAGACCCAGTACTTC	CASSFQQGVGETQYF
NA	TRBV27	TRBD1	TRBJ1-2	TGTGCCAGCAGTTTCGGGAGGGGGCAATATGGCTACACCTTC	CASSFGRGQYGYTF
NA	TRBV2	NA	TRBJ2-1	TGTGCCAGCAGTGTTAGGGGAGGTGAGCAGTTCTTC	CASSVRGGEQFF
once	TRBV27	TRBD1	TRBJ1-2	TGTGCCAGCAGTTCATGGGACAGCTATGGCTACACCTTC	CASSSWDSYGYTF
NA	TRBV11-2	NA	TRBJ2-5	TGTGCCAGCAGCTTAGGGGGGAGGGGGTCGCAAGAGACCCAGTACTTC	CASSLGGRGSQETQYF
few	TRBV5-6	TRBD1	TRBJ1-2	TGTGCCAGCAGCTTGCTCGGGACAGAATCCTATGGCTACACCTTC	CASSLLGTESYGYTF
NA	TRBV27	TRBD1	TRBJ1-2	TGTGCCAGCAGTTGGGGCCCCCAGGGGGAGTATGGCTACACCTTC	CASSWGPQGEYGYTF
NA	TRBV30	TRBD1	TRBJ1-2	TGTGCCTGGAGCCCCGGGACAGGGAGGCATGGCTACACCTTC	CAWSPGTGRHGYTF
NA	TRBV5-1	TRBD2	TRBJ2-5	TGCGCCAGCAGCTCGGGACTAGCGGGAGGAGCCCCAGAGACCCAGTACTTC	CASSSGLAGGAPETQYF
NA	TRBV4-1	NA	TRBJ2-1	TGCGCCAGCAGCCAAGATGGAACGGGCGGGTTCCTCGATGAGCAGTTCTTC	CASSQDGTGGFLDEQFF
NA	TRBV7-2	TRBD2	TRBJ2-3	TGTGCCAGCAGACTAGCGGGAGTGTACACAGATACGCAGTATTTT	CASRLAGVYTDTQYF